This T cell receptor beta chain was sequenced for a study of shared T cell receptors in the human thymus. Assay: immunoSEQ multiplex PCR; the TCRdb copy retains only in-frame clones and omits some. This table has hundreds of thousands of clones, 88% appearing once. This clone was recorded once. This same sample was also taken into another study, of human thymus T cells. That work contributes: Thymic tissue was derived from resections collected during corrective heart surgery. Repertoires from thymus and blood appeared to show biased V and J gene usage.

The sample taken for sequencing was thymocytes. This clonotype originated in a boy under two years old with a congenital heart defect.

CDR3 sequence: CASSTLRQGDTDTQYF. In DNA form, the CDR3 reads TGCGCCAGCAGCACCCTCCGACAGGGGGACACAGATACGCAGTATTTT. The chain joins TRBV4-3 to TRBJ2-3, with 9 bases fitting TRBD1. Germline lookup yields CDR1 LGHNA and CDR2 YSLEER. The length of the CDR3 is 16 residues. J was trimmed by 2 bases and V by 5 bases; bases with no gene match: 8.